Presented here are 31 T cell receptor beta chains from one specimen sequenced in a study of control samples from healthy donors and cancer patients. Profiled with immunoSEQ multiplex PCR; TCRdb holds only in-frame clones, not every one. The sample has about 410,000 clones, 90% seen once; the top ten hold around 6.4%. The sequenced material came from PBMCs. These receptors were obtained from a man aged 40-50 years with head and neck cancer.

The chain is built from TRBV28 and TRBJ2-5; 8 bases are a match to TRBD1. The CDR3 totals 13 residues. J was trimmed by 5 bases and V by 8 bases; bases with no gene match: 7. Germline-derived CDR1 and CDR2 are MDHEN and SYDVKM. The CDR3 nucleotides read TGTGCCAGCGGACAGGGTCGCAGGGAGACCCAGTACTTC. It yields the protein CASGQGRRETQYF.

The rearrangement joins TRBV19 to TRBJ2-1; 11 bases match TRBD2. The V and J ends lost 0 bases and 9 bases, in that order; junction bases with no gene match: 7. The germline gives CDR1 LNHDA, CDR2 SQIVND (reference sequence). This CDR3 has 16 residues. The CDR3 region is CASSIDKLAGEGEQFF. The CDR3 DNA is TGTGCCAGTAGTATAGATAAACTAGCGGGAGAGGGTGAGCAGTTCTTC.

This clone came up once. The V gene is TRBV6-6, the J gene TRBJ1-5; D possibly corresponds to TRBD1 (6 bases). Germline lookup yields CDR1 MNHNY and CDR2 SVGAGI (reference sequence). Trimming pared 6 bases from V and 0 bases from J, leaving 15 bases between. This CDR3 is 16 amino acids long. The CDR3 sequence: CASRSRGGDSNQPQHF. The CDR3 nucleotides read TGTGCCAGCAGGTCCAGGGGTGGCGATAGCAATCAGCCCCAGCATTTT.

The rearrangement links TRBV7-8 to TRBJ1-2; D possibly corresponds to TRBD1 (6 bases). The V gene lost 5 bases and the J gene lost 4 bases, with 8 bases spanning the gap. CDR1 and CDR2 (germline): SGHVS, FQNEAQ. The CDR3 runs to 12 residues. In nucleotides, the CDR3 is TGTGCCAGCAGCCAGGACAGCTATGGCTACACCTTC. Translating it yields CASSQDSYGYTF.

CDR3 loop: CASSSQGPNQPQHF. Written as DNA, the CDR3 is TGTGCCAGCAGCTCCCAGGGACCCAATCAGCCCCAGCATTTT. The chain is built from TRBV5-4 and TRBJ1-5, with a possible D match to TRBD1 (5 bases). The CDR3 sequence is 14 residues long. Trimming removed 3 bases at V and 3 bases at J, with 10 bases between. Germline CDR1 reads SGHNT; CDR2 reads YYREEE (reference sequence).

The chain employs TRBV30 and TRBJ2-1; D uncertain. Germline CDR1 reads GTSNPN; CDR2 reads SVGIG (reference sequence). The germline V and J ends were trimmed by 3 bases and 12 bases, with 18 bases remaining between them. This CDR3 comprises 13 residues. This CDR3 is CAWSSFPGSRQFF. The CDR3 nucleotides are TGTGCCTGGAGCAGTTTTCCCGGGTCACGGCAGTTCTTC.

The rearrangement uses TRBV4-2 and TRBJ2-2, with 7 bases that match TRBD1. Unmatched junction bases numbered 10, after V lost 4 bases and J lost 8 bases. The germline V gene has CDR1 LGHNA and CDR2 YNFKEQ. CDR3 length equals 15 residues. CDR3 amino acids: CASSPSIGGWGELFF. DNA for the CDR3: TGTGCCAGCAGCCCTAGTATAGGGGGCTGGGGGGAGCTGTTTTTT.

The DNA for the CDR3 is TGTGCCAGCAGTCCCGTTGGAGGCAATGAGCAGTTCTTC. The encoded protein is CASSPVGGNEQFF. The chain carries TRBV28 and TRBJ2-1; a possible D gene is TRBD2 (5 bases). CDR3 length equals 13 residues. Deletions cut 5 bases from V and 6 bases from J, with 11 bases between. Germline V CDR1 and CDR2: MDHEN, SYDVKM.

Only a few counts were recorded for this clone. The V gene is TRBV6-6, the J gene TRBJ1-5; a possible D gene is TRBD1 (5 bases). The CDR3 runs 17 residues. With 5 bases removed from V and 3 bases from J, the gap between germline ends came to 20 bases. Germline V lookup: CDR1 MNHNY, CDR2 SVGAGI (reference sequence). The CDR3 loop is CASSHLLGRGDNQPQHF. The CDR3 nucleotides read TGTGCCAGCAGTCATCTCTTGGGACGGGGAGACAATCAGCCCCAGCATTTT.

The chain links TRBV7-2 to TRBJ1-1; 7 bases match TRBD1. J gave up 3 bases and V 6 bases, and 4 bases lay outside the gene matches. The germline CDR1 and CDR2 sequences are SGHTA and FQGNSA. There are 13 residues in the CDR3. The CDR3 bases are TGTGCCAGCAGTTTCACAGGGGACACTGAAGCTTTCTTT. It translates to CASSFTGDTEAFF.

This chain links TRBV5-6 with TRBJ1-6; a weak D match, TRBD1 (5 bases). CDR3 length: 14 amino acids. V lost 4 bases to trimming and J lost 9 bases, with 14 bases between them. Germline V CDR1 and CDR2: SGHDT, YYEEEE. CDR3 DNA: TGTGCCAGCAGCCACAGGCGATCCATTTCACCCCTCCACTTT. It is translated as CASSHRRSISPLHF.

The chain carries TRBV1 and TRBJ1-1. TRBV1 counts as a pseudogene. CDR3 length: 16 amino acids. Written as DNA, the CDR3 is TGCACCAGCAGCCACAACCCGGGACGGAGGAACACTGAAGCTTTCTTT. The encoded protein is CTSSHNPGRRNTEAFF.

The V and J genes are TRBV6-4 and TRBJ2-1; the D gene is possibly TRBD2 (5 bases). CDR3 size: 16 residues. Between the trimmed V and J ends, which lost 5 bases and 0 bases, there was a span of 14 bases. CDR1 MRHNA and CDR2 SNTAGT come from the germline V gene. CDR3 sequence reads: CASSPNAGLSYNEQFF. CDR3 coding DNA: TGTGCCAGCAGTCCGAACGCGGGCCTCTCCTACAATGAGCAGTTCTTC.

The chain recombines TRBV29-1 with TRBJ2-7; 9 bases map to TRBD2. The CDR3 consists of 14 residues. Per germline, CDR1 SQVTM and CDR2 ANQGSEA. V gave up 4 bases and J gave up 4 bases; unmatched junction bases: 8. CDR3 sequence (DNA): TGCAGCGTTGTAGAGACTAGCGGCCCATACGAGCAGTACTTC. It specifies CSVVETSGPYEQYF.

The DNA of the CDR3 is TGTGCCAGTAGTTTCGAGGGATCCAGGGGTTCACCCCTCCACTTT. It encodes CASSFEGSRGSPLHF. The chain joins TRBV19 to TRBJ1-6, with D tentatively TRBD1 (6 bases). CDR3 size: 15 residues. Germline V gives CDR1 LNHDA, CDR2 SQIVND (reference sequence). The V and J ends lost 5 bases and 9 bases respectively, with 17 bases between them. The whole variable domain, remainder taken from reference TRBV19 and TRBJ1-6, is DGGITQSPKYLFRKEGQNVTLSCEQNLNHDAMYWYRQDPGQGLRLIYYSQIVNDFQKGDIAEGYSVSREKKESFPLTVTSAQKNPTAFYLCASSFEGSRGSPLHFGNGTRLTVT.

The rearrangement links TRBV20-1 to TRBJ2-6; tentative D call: TRBD1 (6 bases). The germline V and J ends were trimmed by 3 bases and 0 bases, with 12 bases remaining between them. CDR1 is DFQATT, CDR2 SNEGSKA, per germline (reference sequence). This CDR3 contains 16 residues. CDR3 in amino acids: CSASVLDSSGANVLTF. The CDR3 DNA is TGCAGTGCTAGTGTTTTGGACAGCTCTGGGGCCAACGTCCTGACTTTC.

This chain links TRBV18 with TRBJ2-2; tentatively, D is TRBD2 (6 bases). The germline V gene encodes CDR1 KGHSH and CDR2 LQKENI. This CDR3 region has 16 residues. V lost 5 bases and J lost 5, with 18 bases in between. The CDR3 region is CASSSVAGIGTGELFF. The DNA for the CDR3 is TGTGCCAGCTCATCCGTCGCGGGGATTGGTACCGGGGAGCTGTTTTTT.

The CDR3 nucleotides read TGTGCCAGCAGCTTTGCTGGTCAAGAGACCCAGTACTTC. It codes for CASSFAGQETQYF. The chain recombines TRBV7-2 with TRBJ2-5; D unclear. Trimming removed 3 bases at V and 2 bases at J, with 7 bases between. CDR1 SGHTA and CDR2 FQGNSA come from the germline V gene. The CDR3 is 13 residues long.

The CDR3 region is CSALLDTQYF. The CDR3 DNA reads TGCAGTGCACTATTGGATACGCAGTATTTT. This chain connects TRBV20-1 to TRBJ2-3; D gene uncertain. The germline gives CDR1 DFQATT, CDR2 SNEGSKA (reference sequence). V lost 6 bases, J lost 6 bases, and 7 bases lay in between. The CDR3 spans 10 residues.

In DNA form, the CDR3 reads TGTGCCAGCAACACAGGGGCGGGAGGGTACCAAGAGACCCAGTACTTC. Its protein product is CASNTGAGGYQETQYF. The V and J genes are TRBV7-9 and TRBJ2-5; 9 positions match TRBD2. Per the germline V gene, CDR1 is SEHNR and CDR2 is FQNEAQ (reference sequence). V lost 7 bases, J lost 0 bases, and 9 bases stayed unmatched. The CDR3 has 16 residues.

This chain links TRBV7-6 with TRBJ1-1, with D perhaps TRBD1 (5 bases). Trimming stripped 5 bases from V and 1 base from J, with 14 bases between. This CDR3 has 15 residues. Germline CDR1 is SGHVS and CDR2 is FNYEAQ. The CDR3 sequence is CASSPSGHQNTEAFF. In DNA form, the CDR3 reads TGTGCCAGCAGCCCGTCCGGACACCAGAACACTGAAGCTTTCTTT.

The chain is built from TRBV28 and TRBJ1-1; 7 positions match TRBD1. V shed 3 bases and J 4 bases; nucleotides not matched to a gene: 5. The CDR3 loop spans 14 amino acids. In germline, CDR1 is MDHEN, CDR2 SYDVKM. The CDR3 loop reads CASSFHRGITEAFF. DNA of the CDR3: TGTGCCAGCAGTTTTCACAGGGGAATCACTGAAGCTTTCTTT. The full variable domain, its missing parts supplied by reference TRBV28 and TRBJ1-1, is DVKVTQSSRYLVKRTGEKVFLECVQDMDHENMFWYRQDPGLGLRLIYFSYDVKMKEKGDIPEGYSVSREKKERFSLILESASTNQTSMYLCASSFHRGITEAFFGQGTRLTVV.

This clone came up a few times. This rearrangement joins TRBV16 to TRBJ1-6; 7 bases are shared with TRBD1. The V gene end was trimmed by 4 bases and the J gene end by 7 bases; junction bases not matched to a gene: 7. CDR1 is KGHSY and CDR2 is FQNENV in the germline V gene. The CDR3 is made up of 15 amino acids. Here the CDR3 DNA reads TGTGCCAGCAGCCTCCTCGGACAGGCAAATTCACCCCTCCACTTT. Translated: CASSLLGQANSPLHF.

The chain joins TRBV4-1 to TRBJ2-7; the D is unclear. Trimming stripped 3 bases from V and 1 base from J, with 7 bases between. Germline V gene sequence: CDR1 MGHRA, CDR2 YSYEKL. The CDR3 is made up of 13 amino acids. DNA of the CDR3: TGCGCCAGCAGCCAGCCCGATTCCTACGAGCAGTACTTC. It codes for CASSQPDSYEQYF.

The sample holds one count of this clone. V is TRBV28 and J is TRBJ2-7; perhaps TRBD2 as D (7 bases). The CDR3 runs to 15 residues. Trimming removed 6 bases from V and 0 bases from J, with 15 bases in between. CDR1 is MDHEN and CDR2 is SYDVKM in the germline V gene. In nucleotides, the CDR3 is TGTGCCAGCAGCGAAGGGGGGGTGTCCTCCTACGAGCAGTACTTC. It codes for CASSEGGVSSYEQYF.

The chain combines TRBV18 with TRBJ1-1, with D uncertain. CDR3 length: 13 amino acids. Germline CDR1 is KGHSH and CDR2 is LQKENI. Deletions cut 9 bases from V and 1 base from J, with 12 bases between. CDR3 sequence (DNA): TGTGCCAGTCGGACGGTGGAGAACACTGAAGCTTTCTTT. As protein: CASRTVENTEAFF.

This sequence joins TRBV6-5 and TRBJ1-1; D is perhaps TRBD1 (6 bases). V lost 6 bases and J lost 4, with 18 bases in between. The CDR3 is 15 residues long. The germline CDR1 and CDR2 sequences are MNHEY and SVGAGI. In DNA form, the CDR3 reads TGTGCCAGCAGCTTACGGCGGACAGTCTTCACTGAAGCTTTCTTT. It encodes CASSLRRTVFTEAFF.

The gene calls are TRBV10-3 and TRBJ1-1; 8 bases match TRBD1. The CDR3 consists of 14 residues. J was trimmed by 1 base and V by 2 bases; bases with no gene match: 0. Germline CDR1 and CDR2: ENHRY and SYGVKD. DNA of the CDR3: TGTGCCATCAGTGAGGGACAGGGGAACACTGAAGCTTTCTTT. Amino acids: CAISEGQGNTEAFF.

V usage is TRBV15 and J usage is TRBJ1-2; a weak D match, TRBD1 (5 bases). From germline, CDR1 is LNHNV and CDR2 YYDKDF (reference sequence). Trimming shortened V by 7 bases and J by 3 bases, and 15 bases separated the two germline ends. CDR3 length: 14 residues. The CDR3 region has the DNA TGTGCCACCAACCCGGGGGACTCTTACTATGGCTACACCTTC. Translating it yields CATNPGDSYYGYTF.

This rearrangement joins TRBV7-9 to TRBJ2-7, with D perhaps matching TRBD2 (6 bases). Germline loops: CDR1 SEHNR, CDR2 FQNEAQ (reference sequence). The CDR3 covers 14 residues. Trimming removed 4 bases from V and 1 base from J, with 11 bases in between. The CDR3 loop reads CASSSGGSSYEQYF. DNA for the CDR3: TGTGCCAGCAGCTCAGGAGGGAGTTCCTACGAGCAGTACTTC.

This chain links TRBV6-5 with TRBJ2-1; 11 nucleotides match TRBD1. Trimming at V came to 10 bases and at J to 0 bases, leaving 5 bases not matched to a gene. CDR1 is MNHEY and CDR2 is SVGAGI in the germline V gene. The CDR3 totals 15 residues. CDR3 residues: CATPGQGVSYNEQFF. The CDR3 DNA reads as TGTGCCACTCCGGGACAGGGGGTCTCCTACAATGAGCAGTTCTTC.